Below, 5 T cell receptor beta chains from the same sample are listed, as sequenced in a study of blood T cell repertoires in COVID-19. Clones were sequenced by immunoSEQ multiplex PCR, and TCRdb holds only the in-frame ones, with some missing. Among tens of thousands of clones listed, 82% were seen once. Sequencing was done on a sample of peripheral blood. These receptors were taken from a woman of 80 years or more with acute or convalescent COVID-19.

The chain carries TRBV9 and TRBJ2-3; D unclear. The CDR3 extends over 13 amino acids. V dropped 0 bases and J dropped 3 bases, with 5 bases sitting between them. Germline CDR1 reads SGDLS; CDR2 reads YYNGEE. The CDR3 DNA sequence: TGTGCCAGCAGCGTAGCGCAGACAGATACGCAGTATTTT. The encoded protein is CASSVAQTDTQYF.

This rearrangement joins TRBV19 to TRBJ2-3; TRBD2 aligns across 12 bases. The CDR3 runs to 16 residues. CDR1 is LNHDA, CDR2 SQIVND, per germline (reference sequence). Trimming took 4 bases from V and 5 from J; bases not matched to a gene: 7. The CDR3: CASSSRLAGEVDTQYF. The CDR3 region has the DNA TGTGCCAGTAGTAGTCGACTAGCGGGAGAAGTAGATACGCAGTATTTT.

The J gene is TRBJ2-6, the V gene TRBV5-1; D unclear. With 1 base removed from V and 2 bases from J, the gap between germline ends came to 10 bases. The CDR3 covers 16 residues. Germline CDR1 and CDR2: SGHRS and YFSETQ. The chain's CDR3 is CASSLIGATGANVLTF. DNA of the CDR3: TGCGCCAGCAGCTTGATCGGAGCAACTGGGGCCAACGTCCTGACTTTC.

The chain recombines TRBV27 with TRBJ1-1; D unclear. Germline V lookup: CDR1 MNHEY, CDR2 SMNVEV (reference sequence). This CDR3 has 13 residues. V lost 3 bases and J lost 6, with 11 bases in between. The DNA for the CDR3 is TGTGCCAGCAGTTTTTCGGGTCCGTCTGAAGCTTTCTTT. The encoded protein is CASSFSGPSEAFF.

The CDR3 DNA is TGTGCCAGCAGCCAAGTGAAAGGGGCTGAAGCTTTCTTT. It translates to CASSQVKGAEAFF. The rearrangement uses TRBV3-1 (or the pseudogene TRBV3-2) and TRBJ1-1; the D gene is possibly TRBD1 (5 bases). The CDR3 contains 13 residues. V dropped 1 base and J dropped 6 bases, with 9 bases sitting between them. Per germline, CDR1 LGHDT and CDR2 YNNKEL (reference sequence).